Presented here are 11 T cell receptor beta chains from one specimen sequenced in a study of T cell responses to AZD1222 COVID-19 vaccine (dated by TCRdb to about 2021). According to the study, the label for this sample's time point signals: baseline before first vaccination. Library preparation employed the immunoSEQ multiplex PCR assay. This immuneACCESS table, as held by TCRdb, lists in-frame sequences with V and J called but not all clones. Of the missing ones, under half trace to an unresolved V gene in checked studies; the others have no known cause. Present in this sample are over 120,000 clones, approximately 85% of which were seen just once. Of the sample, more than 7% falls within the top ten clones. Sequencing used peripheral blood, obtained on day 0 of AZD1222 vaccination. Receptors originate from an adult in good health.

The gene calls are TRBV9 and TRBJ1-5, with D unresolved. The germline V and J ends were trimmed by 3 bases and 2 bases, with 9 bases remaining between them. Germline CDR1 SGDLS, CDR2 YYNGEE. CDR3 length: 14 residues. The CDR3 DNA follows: TGTGCCAGCAGCGACCGCGGGGGCAATCAGCCCCAGCATTTT. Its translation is CASSDRGGNQPQHF.

The CDR3 DNA is TGTGCCATCAGTTGGGGAGGGTATGGCTACACCTTC. Translation gives CAISWGGYGYTF. The chain employs TRBV10-3 and TRBJ1-2; D is unclear. The CDR3 covers 12 residues. The germline gives CDR1 ENHRY, CDR2 SYGVKD. V gave up 5 bases and J gave up 5 bases, with 9 bases separating them.

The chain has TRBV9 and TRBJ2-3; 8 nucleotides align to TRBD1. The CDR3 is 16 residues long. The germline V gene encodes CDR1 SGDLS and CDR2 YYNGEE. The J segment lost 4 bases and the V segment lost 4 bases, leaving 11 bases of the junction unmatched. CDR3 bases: TGTGCCAGCAGCCCAACAGACAGGGGAGACGCAGATACGCAGTATTTT. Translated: CASSPTDRGDADTQYF.

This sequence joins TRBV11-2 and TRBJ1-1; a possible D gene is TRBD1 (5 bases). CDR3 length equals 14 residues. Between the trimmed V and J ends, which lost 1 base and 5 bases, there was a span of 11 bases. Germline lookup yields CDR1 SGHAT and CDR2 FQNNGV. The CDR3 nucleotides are TGTGCCAGCAGCTTAGGACAGTTTTGGACTGAAGCTTTCTTT. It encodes CASSLGQFWTEAFF.

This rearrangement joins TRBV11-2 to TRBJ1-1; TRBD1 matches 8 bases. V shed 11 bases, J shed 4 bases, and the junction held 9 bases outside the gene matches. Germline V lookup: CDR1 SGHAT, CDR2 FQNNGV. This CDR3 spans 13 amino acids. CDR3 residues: CAGSRGLSTEAFF. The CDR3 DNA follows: TGTGCCGGATCCAGGGGGCTGAGCACTGAAGCTTTCTTT.

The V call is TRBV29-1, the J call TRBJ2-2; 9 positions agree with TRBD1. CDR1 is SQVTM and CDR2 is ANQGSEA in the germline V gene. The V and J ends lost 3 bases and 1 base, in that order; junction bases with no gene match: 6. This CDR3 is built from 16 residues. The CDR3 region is CSVELKDRGNTGELFF. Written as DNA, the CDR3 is TGCAGCGTTGAGCTAAAGGACAGGGGGAACACCGGGGAGCTGTTTTTT.

CDR3 bases: TGCGCCAGCAGACCTAACAGGGACTCACCCCTCCACTTT. This codes for CASRPNRDSPLHF. V usage is TRBV5-1 and J usage is TRBJ1-6; D possibly corresponds to TRBD1 (6 bases). V was shortened by 5 bases and J by 10 bases, with 13 bases between the two germline ends. The CDR3 has 13 amino acids. Germline V gene sequence: CDR1 SGHRS, CDR2 YFSETQ.

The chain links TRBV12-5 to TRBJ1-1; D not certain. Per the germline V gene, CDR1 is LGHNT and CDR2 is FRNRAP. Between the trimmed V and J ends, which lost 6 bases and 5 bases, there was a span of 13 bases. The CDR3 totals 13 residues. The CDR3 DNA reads TGTGCTAGTGGGGACCAGGCCTTAACTGAAGCTTTCTTT. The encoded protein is CASGDQALTEAFF.

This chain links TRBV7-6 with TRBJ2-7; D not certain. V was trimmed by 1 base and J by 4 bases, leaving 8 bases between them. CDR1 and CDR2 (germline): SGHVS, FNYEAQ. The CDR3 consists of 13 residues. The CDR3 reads CASSLGAVYEQYF. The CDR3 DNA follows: TGTGCCAGCAGCTTAGGTGCGGTTTACGAGCAGTACTTC.

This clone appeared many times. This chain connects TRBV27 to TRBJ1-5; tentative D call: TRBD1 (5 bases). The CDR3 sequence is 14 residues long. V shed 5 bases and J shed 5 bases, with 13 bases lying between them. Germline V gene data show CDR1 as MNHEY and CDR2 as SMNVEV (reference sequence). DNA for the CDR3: TGTGCCAGCAGTCTGGGGACCGAAGATCAGCCCCAGCATTTT. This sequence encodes CASSLGTEDQPQHF.

The CDR3 coding sequence is TGCGCCAGCAGCTTGGGGAACTCCTACAATGAGCAGTTCTTC. It encodes CASSLGNSYNEQFF. The chain combines TRBV5-1 with TRBJ2-1; D ambiguous. V lost 0 bases to trimming and J lost 0 bases, with 4 bases between them. The CDR3 is made up of 14 amino acids. Germline CDR1 reads SGHRS; CDR2 reads YFSETQ.